These T cell receptor beta chains were read from a single sample in a study of cytomegalovirus exposure and HLA in healthy donors. Profiling relied on immunoSEQ multiplex PCR, and the TCRdb table lists in-frame clones only, not all of them. The sample lists 150,000 or so clones, 78% seen once, with 3% to 3.5% in the top ten. The sequenced sample consisted of PBMCs. Receptors were obtained from a woman in her thirties or forties in good health and CMV-seronegative. Both conserved end residues are part of each CDR3.

V gene	J gene	CDR3 protein
TRBV18	TRBJ2-5	CASSAIQGGVETQYF
TRBV28	TRBJ2-7	CASSPGGTGAHEQYF
TRBV15	TRBJ2-1	CATSRQYPSYNEQFF
TRBV19	TRBJ1-6	CASGDLRGLHNSPLHF
TRBV5-8	TRBJ1-1	CASSLEGWATEAFF
TRBV7-2	TRBJ2-1	CASSTSGGALNEQFF
TRBV5-6	TRBJ2-3	CASSLYRGWGTDTQYF
TRBV6-6	TRBJ1-2	CASRTTGGGPGYGYTF
TRBV6-1	TRBJ2-3	CASKGQQTDTQYF
TRBV9	TRBJ2-7	CASSPQGNLGEQYF
TRBV5-5	TRBJ1-2	CASRQTGTAHGYTF
TRBV18	TRBJ2-2	CASSLRQGTGELFF
TRBV5-1	TRBJ1-2	CASSLDFNGIGVVSGYTF
TRBV7-2	TRBJ2-1	CASSLVASGAFNEQFF
TRBV29-1	TRBJ2-1	CSVDGVIYNEQFF
TRBV2	TRBJ1-4	CASRGTGEKLFF
TRBV7-3	TRBJ2-1	CASSLLAGRDEQFF
TRBV7-3	TRBJ1-1	CASSFRTEAFF
TRBV4-1	TRBJ1-6	CASSQETDRENSPLHF
TRBV19	TRBJ1-2	CASSPGRGWYYGYTF
TRBV18	TRBJ1-1	CASSPQSSSNEAFF
TRBV6-1	TRBJ1-1	CASNRDRGLGTEAFF
TRBV9	TRBJ2-3	CASSVRTSGGILTDTQYF
TRBV4-1	TRBJ1-6	CASSQRPGHKNSPLHF
TRBV5-4	TRBJ1-6	CASSLVVESSYNSPLHF
TRBV11-2	TRBJ2-7	CASSWGLLDEQYF
TRBV18	TRBJ2-1	CASSPATGGRNEQFF
TRBV6-5	TRBJ1-5	CASSSVVNQPQHF
TRBV6-5	TRBJ2-5	CASRGLAGAEETQYF
TRBV4-2	TRBJ1-6	CASSDGGNLHF
TRBV4-1	TRBJ1-4	CASSQERGTNEKLFF
TRBV2	TRBJ1-1	CASTAQGKTEAFF
TRBV9	TRBJ2-5	CASSVRTGETQYF
TRBV9	TRBJ2-3	CASSVSGGDTQYF
TRBV19	TRBJ1-2	CASSAQGGAYGYTF
TRBV12-5	TRBJ2-7	CASGLVRRVRGEQYF
TRBV29-1	NA	CSARIPGREVSYEQYF
TRBV25-1	TRBJ1-2	CASSSLTGGGYTF
TRBV18	TRBJ1-5	CASSPPFYSNQPQHF
TRBV11-2	TRBJ2-7	CASSGDRGYEQYF
TRBV5-1	TRBJ2-4	CASSLAGTSGVGIQYF